This record looks at one TCR beta chain sequence and its context. What it binds is not known. The data originate from a study of shared clonotypes between healthy human individuals. Study-wide results and limits: Researchers sampled only blood; tissue repertoires likely differ. Clonotypes shared by all four donors outscored non-shared clonotypes in generation probability. Only a few donors were included, so the genetic and exposure-history diversity represented was limited.

Each PCR replicate from the sorted subsets contained about 200 ng DNA, which is about 31,000 T cell genomes. Generated by immunoSEQ multiplex PCR, the TCRdb table keeps only in-frame clones and is missing some. The data hold around 2,000,000 clones, with 95% observed a single time. This receptor was identified in a man aged 18 to 35 in good health. The sequenced sample was naive CD4+ T cells sorted from blood. Sample subset: CD45RA+ positively selected.

The CDR3 loop reads CASSLGTGGLQETQYF. As DNA, the CDR3 is TGTGCCAGCTCACTCGGGACAGGGGGCCTCCAAGAGACCCAGTACTTC. The chain is built from TRBV18 and TRBJ2-5, with 12 bases lining up with TRBD1. V lost 4 bases to trimming and J lost 1 base; unmatched junction nucleotides: 4. Per the germline V gene, CDR1 is KGHSH and CDR2 is LQKENI. CDR3 length: 16 residues.